The 22 T cell receptor beta chains given below trace back to one sample, sequenced in a study of control samples from healthy donors and cancer patients. Measured with immunoSEQ multiplex PCR; TCRdb has only the in-frame clones, and not every one. The repertoire has 70,000 to 75,000 clones, more than 75% of them found once; the top ten carry under 5%. Input material: blood. These receptors originate from a woman between 50 and 59 years old in good health.

This rearrangement joins TRBV7-2 to TRBJ1-1; a weak D match, TRBD1 (6 bases). The V gene lost 1 base and the J gene lost 3 bases, with 9 bases spanning the gap. The V gene's germline CDR1 is SGHTA and CDR2 FQGNSA. The CDR3 runs to 14 residues. The CDR3 bases are TGTGCCAGCAGCTTAGTATCAGGGGACACTGAAGCTTTCTTT. Protein sequence: CASSLVSGDTEAFF.

The chain couples TRBV18 to TRBJ1-2, with D perhaps TRBD1 (5 bases). The CDR3 is 17 residues long. Trimming removed 7 bases from V and 1 base from J, with 22 bases in between. Germline V gene data show CDR1 as KGHSH and CDR2 as LQKENI. CDR3 loop: CASFVNRGREDNYGYTF. The CDR3 DNA is TGTGCCAGCTTCGTTAACCGCGGCAGGGAAGATAACTATGGCTACACCTTC.

The chain is built from TRBV24-1 and TRBJ2-1; D gene ambiguous. The V end lost 0 bases, the J end lost 6 bases, and 14 bases lay between the germline ends. CDR3 length equals 16 residues. The germline CDR1 and CDR2 sequences are KGHDR and SFDVKD. The CDR3 here is CATSDLRASRLNEQFF. CDR3 DNA: TGTGCCACCAGTGATTTGAGAGCGAGTCGACTCAATGAGCAGTTCTTC.

This sequence joins TRBV11-2 and TRBJ2-7; no clear D. V shed 0 bases and J shed 5 bases, with 11 bases lying between them. The CDR3 covers 14 residues. From germline, CDR1 is SGHAT and CDR2 FQNNGV. This chain's CDR3 is CASSLDSPGNEQYF. CDR3 bases: TGTGCCAGCAGCTTAGATAGCCCGGGTAACGAGCAGTACTTC.

DNA of the CDR3: TGCGCCAGCAGCTTTGGGCGGGAGGGGCCAGATACGCAGTATTTT. Translated, it gives CASSFGREGPDTQYF. The chain has TRBV5-1 and TRBJ2-3, with 9 positions matching TRBD2. Germline V CDR1 and CDR2: SGHRS, YFSETQ. V trimming: 2 bases; J trimming: 4 bases; junction bases outside the gene matches: 5. There are 15 residues in the CDR3.

The chain couples TRBV6-6 to TRBJ2-4, with D maybe TRBD2 (6 bases). The CDR3 spans 17 residues. V lost 5 bases, J lost 0 bases, and 17 bases lay in between. Germline CDR1 MNHNY, CDR2 SVGAGI (reference sequence). The CDR3 reads CASSPPAGQLAKNIQYF. DNA for the CDR3: TGTGCCAGCAGTCCTCCCGCGGGGCAGCTAGCCAAAAACATTCAGTACTTC.

The genes are TRBV11-2 and TRBJ2-3, with a tentative D call TRBD1 (6 bases). Germline CDR1 is SGHAT and CDR2 is FQNNGV. The CDR3 spans 15 residues. The V gene lost 5 bases and the J gene lost 4 bases, with 16 bases spanning the gap. The CDR3 DNA reads as TGTGCCAGCAGCACGCACAGGGAAAGGGCAGATACGCAGTATTTT. It encodes CASSTHRERADTQYF.

The rearrangement links TRBV3-1 (or the pseudogene TRBV3-2) to TRBJ1-5; D gene uncertain. The CDR3 consists of 15 residues. Germline CDR1 LGHDT, CDR2 YNNKEL (reference sequence). The germline V and J ends were trimmed by 4 bases and 2 bases, with 12 bases remaining between them. The CDR3 coding sequence is TGTGCCAGCAGCCGCGGCGGGATGGGCAATCAGCCCCAGCATTTT. Its protein product is CASSRGGMGNQPQHF.

This chain joins TRBV19 and TRBJ2-1; D call uncertain. Trimming stripped 3 bases from V and 4 bases from J, with 13 bases between. The CDR3 consists of 15 residues. Germline lookup yields CDR1 LNHDA and CDR2 SQIVND (reference sequence). Here the CDR3 DNA reads TGTGCCAGTAGTATTTTCCACGCCGATTACAATGAGCAGTTCTTC. As protein: CASSIFHADYNEQFF.

The rearrangement uses TRBV3-1 (or the pseudogene TRBV3-2) and TRBJ2-4; TRBD2 is a possible D gene (5 bases). V lost 5 bases and J lost 3, with 14 bases in between. Germline CDR1 LGHDT, CDR2 YNNKEL (reference sequence). The length of the CDR3 is 15 residues. The CDR3 loop reads CASSVPGGGKNIQYF. The CDR3 nucleotides read TGTGCCAGCAGCGTGCCTGGAGGAGGCAAAAACATTCAGTACTTC.

This chain links TRBV15 with TRBJ1-5, with D unclear. Germline CDR1 LNHNV, CDR2 YYDKDF (reference sequence). V was cut by 6 bases and J by 7 bases, with 16 bases left in between. This CDR3 spans 14 amino acids. CDR3 region: CATRGRTPEQPQHF. The CDR3 coding sequence is TGTGCCACCAGGGGCAGGACTCCGGAGCAGCCCCAGCATTTT.

The chain recombines TRBV6-4 with TRBJ2-3; D is perhaps TRBD2 (5 bases). Looked up from germline, CDR1 is MRHNA and CDR2 is SNTAGT. Trimming left V 4 bases short and J 3 bases short, with 8 bases between. This CDR3 is built from 13 residues. The CDR3 bases are TGTGCCAGCAGTGTAGAGGGAACAGATACGCAGTATTTT. As protein: CASSVEGTDTQYF.

This clone came up a few times. The chain recombines TRBV6-5 with TRBJ2-5; either TRBD1 or TRBD2 may fit D (5 bases each). Trimming removed 6 bases from V and 4 bases from J, with 15 bases in between. CDR3 length equals 14 residues. Germline V lookup: CDR1 MNHEY, CDR2 SVGAGI. As DNA, the CDR3 is TGTGCCAGCAGAATACTAGGGACCACAGAGACCCAGTACTTC. It codes for CASRILGTTETQYF.

J is TRBJ2-7 and V is TRBV3-1 (or the pseudogene TRBV3-2), with D possibly being TRBD2 (5 bases). The V end lost 0 bases, the J end lost 5 bases, and 17 bases lay between the germline ends. Germline V gene data show CDR1 as LGHDT and CDR2 as YNNKEL (reference sequence). The CDR3 is 16 residues long. CDR3 coding DNA: TGTGCCAGCAGCCAAGACCGCCCTAGCAACTGGAACGAGCAGTACTTC. This codes for CASSQDRPSNWNEQYF.

This chain connects TRBV12-5 to TRBJ2-3, with 7 nucleotides matching TRBD2. V gave up 8 bases and J gave up 2 bases; unmatched junction bases: 7. The CDR3 extends over 14 amino acids. Germline assignment: CDR1 LGHNT and CDR2 FRNRAP. As DNA, the CDR3 is TGTGCTAGTTACAGCGGGGTCCCCACAGATACGCAGTATTTT. Translation gives CASYSGVPTDTQYF.

V is TRBV9 and J is TRBJ2-5, with 13 bases aligning to TRBD2. CDR1 is SGDLS, CDR2 YYNGEE, per germline. V gave up 0 bases and J gave up 3 bases; unmatched junction bases: 20. The CDR3 has 22 residues. The CDR3 spells CASSVAPLQRAPGLAGKETQYF. The CDR3 region has the DNA TGTGCCAGCAGCGTAGCCCCCCTCCAGAGGGCCCCGGGACTAGCGGGAAAAGAGACCCAGTACTTC. The full variable domain, with the rest looked up from reference TRBV9 and TRBJ2-5, is DSGVTQTPKHLITATGQRVTLRCSPRSGDLSVYWYQQSLDQGLQFLIQYYNGEERAKGNILERFSAQQFPDLHSELNLSSLELGDSALYFCASSVAPLQRAPGLAGKETQYFGPGTRLLVL.

This chain links TRBV11-2 with TRBJ2-2; 9 nucleotides align to TRBD1. Looked up from germline, CDR1 is SGHAT and CDR2 is FQNNGV. V shed 2 bases, J shed 4 bases, and the junction held 5 bases outside the gene matches. This CDR3 is 16 amino acids long. DNA for the CDR3: TGTGCCAGCAGCTTACTCCGGGACAGGGTCACCGGGGAGCTGTTTTTT. This encodes CASSLLRDRVTGELFF.

The rearrangement joins TRBV4-1 to TRBJ2-1; a possible D gene is TRBD1 (6 bases). This CDR3 spans 12 amino acids. Germline V gives CDR1 MGHRA, CDR2 YSYEKL. The ends were cut back, 0 bases at V and 9 bases at J, with 6 bases in the middle. CDR3 region: CASSQEGGEQFF. The CDR3 DNA reads as TGCGCCAGCAGCCAAGAAGGGGGTGAGCAGTTCTTC.

The chain recombines TRBV24-1 with TRBJ2-7; 8 bases fit TRBD1. Germline CDR1 and CDR2: KGHDR and SFDVKD. Trimming cost V 6 bases and J 7 bases; bases outside gene matches: 7. This CDR3 has 13 amino acids. CDR3 sequence (DNA): TGTGCCACCAGTAGGACAGGGAATTGGGAGCAGTACTTC. Its translation: CATSRTGNWEQYF.

The chain carries TRBV29-1 and TRBJ2-1, with D unclear. The CDR3 loop spans 13 amino acids. V lost 3 bases and J 1 base, leaving 7 bases between the germline ends. Germline CDR1 is SQVTM and CDR2 is ANQGSEA. The CDR3, as DNA: TGCAGCGTTGATCGTGGGTCCTACAATGAGCAGTTCTTC. Residues: CSVDRGSYNEQFF.

This chain joins TRBV6-4 and TRBJ2-2; TRBD2 is a possible D gene (5 bases). The CDR3 consists of 14 residues. Germline assignment: CDR1 MRHNA and CDR2 SNTAGT. Trimming removed 7 bases at V and 4 bases at J, with 13 bases between. In DNA, the CDR3 is TGTGCCAGCAATCGGGATCTAGGCACCGGGGAGCTGTTTTTT. Its translation: CASNRDLGTGELFF.

This chain uses TRBV6-2 or TRBV6-3 with TRBJ2-1; possible D gene TRBD2, 5 bases. CDR1 is MNHEY and CDR2 is SVGEGT in the germline V gene. Trimming took off 6 bases at V and 0 bases at J, with 15 bases between the two ends. The CDR3 is 16 amino acids. As DNA, the CDR3 is TGTGCCAGCAGCCCACTCGAGCGGAGCTCCTACAATGAGCAGTTCTTC. Translated, it gives CASSPLERSSYNEQFF.